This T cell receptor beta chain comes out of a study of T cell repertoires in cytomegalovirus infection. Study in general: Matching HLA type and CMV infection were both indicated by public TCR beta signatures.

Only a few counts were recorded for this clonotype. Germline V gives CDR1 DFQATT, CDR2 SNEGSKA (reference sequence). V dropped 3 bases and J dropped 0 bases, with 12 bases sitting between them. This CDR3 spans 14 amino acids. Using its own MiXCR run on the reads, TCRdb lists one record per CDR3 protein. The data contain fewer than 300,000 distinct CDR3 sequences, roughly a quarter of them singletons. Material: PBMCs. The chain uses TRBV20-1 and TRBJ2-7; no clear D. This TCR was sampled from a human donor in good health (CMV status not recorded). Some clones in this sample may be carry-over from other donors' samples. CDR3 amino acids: CSASPPASSYEQYF. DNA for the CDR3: TGCAGTGCTAGTCCCCCCGCCAGCTCCTACGAGCAGTACTTC.